Presented here are 15 T cell receptor beta chains from one specimen sequenced in a study of CD8+CD57+ T cells in acquired aplastic anemia. For sequencing, patients were chosen who had shown expansion of CD8+CD57+ cells by flow cytometry. Genomic DNA was employed as the template in profiling TCR beta VDJ and CDR3. Using its own MiXCR run on the reads, TCRdb lists one record per CDR3 protein. The sample holds roughly 250,000 distinct CDR3 sequences; around 82% are singletons and the top ten take approximately 42%. Sequencing was carried out using sorted CD4+, CD8+, or CD8+CD57+ T cells (not recorded which) from PBMCs. The receptors stem from a human donor with aplastic anemia.

Points on this clonotype: One end of the junction fails to match germline, which may point to a read error. V and J are TRBV7-9 and TRBJ1-6; TRBD1 matches 7 bases. CDR1 is SEHNR and CDR2 is FQNEAQ in the germline V gene (reference sequence). This CDR3 comprises 14 residues. The CDR3 bases are TGCGCCAGCAGCTCAAACAGGGGTAATGCGCCCCTCCACTTT. Its translation is CASSSNRGNAPLHF. The complete variable domain, with remaining parts taken from reference TRBV7-9 and TRBJ1-6, reads DTGVSQNPRHKITKRGQNVTFRCDPISEHNRLYWYRQTLGQGPEFLTYFQNEAQLEKSRLLSDRFSAERPKGSFSTLEIQRTEQGDSAMYLCASSSNRGNAPLHFGNGTRLTVT.

The sample holds one count of this clonotype. Lacking the conserved final phenylalanine or tryptophan, this CDR3 likely reflects a read error. No DNA is shown, since the ends of the CDR3 on it are uncertain; the CDR3 is the one TCRdb lists. This chain links TRBV7-9 with TRBJ2-3; the table's D call, TRBD1, has no DNA check behind it. The CDR3 is 12 residues long, counting both termini. Looked up from germline, CDR1 is SEHNR and CDR2 is FQNEAQ (reference sequence). CDR3 protein: CATSRDRQGGYY.

A remark on this clonotype: Compared with germline, one end of the junction differs, possibly owing to a read error. V is TRBV7-3 and J is TRBJ2-7; D remains ambiguous. CDR1 SGHTA and CDR2 FQGTGA come from the germline V gene. The CDR3 has 14 residues. The CDR3 is CASSFTGGTCEQSF. The CDR3 region has the DNA TGTGCCAGCAGCTTTACTGGCGGAACGTGCGAGCAGTCGTTC.

The chain uses TRBV9 and TRBJ1-2; no reliable D call. Germline CDR1 SGDLS, CDR2 YYNGEE. V lost 2 bases to trimming and J lost 11 bases, with 22 bases between them. The CDR3 consists of 15 residues. CDR3 coding DNA: TGTGCCAGCAGCGTCCGGGGAGAAAATAAATATACGTACACCTTC. Translating it yields CASSVRGENKYTYTF. Full variable domain (outside the CDR3, taken from reference TRBV9 and TRBJ1-2): DSGVTQTPKHLITATGQRVTLRCSPRSGDLSVYWYQQSLDQGLQFLIQYYNGEERAKGNILERFSAQQFPDLHSELNLSSLELGDSALYFCASSVRGENKYTYTFGSGTRLTVV.

This chain links TRBV7-9 with TRBJ1-2; D call uncertain. The germline gives CDR1 SEHNR, CDR2 FQNEAQ (reference sequence). The CDR3 consists of 15 residues. With 5 bases removed from V and 11 bases from J, the gap between germline ends came to 24 bases. The chain's CDR3 is CASSPRQLEETQYTF. The CDR3 bases are TGTGCCAGCAGCCCGAGGCAGTTGGAAGAGACCCAGTACACCTTC.

About this clonotype: The CDR3 carries no conserved terminal phenylalanine or tryptophan, so it likely arises from a read error. No DNA is shown, since the ends of the CDR3 on it are uncertain; the CDR3 is the one TCRdb lists. The chain employs TRBV7-3 and TRBJ1-6. The CDR3 sequence runs 13 residues, both termini included. Germline V gene sequence: CDR1 SGHTA, CDR2 FQGTGA. The CDR3 is CASSSSGTWGDNQ.

This rearrangement joins TRBV20-1 to TRBJ2-3; D might be TRBD1 or TRBD2, each matching 6 bases. The CDR3 is 13 residues long. Trimming took 2 bases from V and 1 from J, leaving 7 bases between them. CDR1 DFQATT and CDR2 SNEGSKA come from the germline V gene (reference sequence). CDR3 protein: CSARRGGTDTQYF. CDR3 nucleotides: TGCAGTGCTAGAAGGGGGGGCACAGATACGCAGTATTTT.

This CDR3 is CASSLAGQGDTGELFF. In nucleotides, the CDR3 is TGTGCCAGCAGCCTCGCGGGACAGGGGGATACCGGGGAGCTGTTTTTT. The chain combines TRBV7-8 with TRBJ2-2, with 11 bases identical to TRBD1. There are 16 residues in the CDR3. The J segment lost 5 bases and the V segment lost 5 bases, leaving 7 bases of the junction unmatched. Germline V CDR1 and CDR2: SGHVS, FQNEAQ.

The table lists this clonotype with a few counts. The chain employs TRBV7-8 and TRBJ1-1; D possibly corresponds to TRBD1 (5 bases). This CDR3 comprises 15 residues. Trimming shortened V by 0 bases and J by 9 bases, and 17 bases separated the two germline ends. Per germline, CDR1 SGHVS and CDR2 FQNEAQ. The CDR3 spells CASSLAGGPNTQAFF. CDR3 coding DNA: TGTGCCAGCAGCTTAGCGGGGGGTCCCAATACTCAAGCTTTCTTT.

With regard to this clonotype: This is likely a read error, given that the CDR3 carries no conserved phenylalanine or tryptophan at its end. It is unclear where the CDR3 begins or ends on the DNA, so no DNA is shown, and the CDR3 is as TCRdb lists it. The chain recombines TRBV2 with TRBJ2-1; TRBD1, the table's D call, lacks a check against the DNA. The germline V gene has CDR1 SNHLY and CDR2 FYNNEI. The CDR3 spans 16 residues, counting both ends. The CDR3 spells CASSELEPLLYDQYFC.

V gene TRBV7-9 combines with J gene TRBJ2-3; D is perhaps TRBD2 (7 bases). CDR3 length: 14 residues. Per germline, CDR1 SEHNR and CDR2 FQNEAQ (reference sequence). Trimming cost V 5 bases and J 8 bases, with 17 bases left between them. The CDR3 sequence is CASSLEGGARTQYF. For the CDR3, the DNA is TGTGCCAGCAGCCTAGAAGGGGGGGCCCGTACGCAGTATTTT.

Comments on this clonotype: At one boundary the junction diverges from the germline segment, which might be a read error. V and J are TRBV9 and TRBJ2-5; D is possibly TRBD2 (6 bases). The CDR3 is 15 amino acids. CDR1 is SGDLS and CDR2 is YYNGEE in the germline V gene. CDR3 nucleotide sequence: TGTGCCAGCAGCCTAGCTGGCGGGGCTACAGAGACCCAATACTTC. The encoded protein is CASSLAGGATETQYF.

This clonotype has a single count. At one end, the junction sequence differs from germline, possibly due to a read error. The chain is built from TRBV7-2 and TRBJ2-7; no clear D. CDR1 and CDR2 (germline): SGHTA, FQGNSA. This CDR3 spans 14 amino acids. CDR3 in DNA: TGCGCCAGCAGCTTGGTGGGATACACCGATGAGCAGTATTTC. This codes for CASSLVGYTDEQYF.

V and J are TRBV12-3 or TRBV12-4 and TRBJ2-3; D gene uncertain. V lost 6 bases and J lost 3, with 7 bases in between. This CDR3 has 12 residues. The CDR3 loop reads CASRGQTDTQYF. DNA for the CDR3: TGTGCCAGCAGGGGCCAGACAGATACGCAGTATTTT.

The rearrangement joins TRBV7-8 to TRBJ2-7, with TRBD2 identical over 8 bases. This CDR3 has 18 residues. Germline CDR1 is SGHVS and CDR2 is FQNEAQ. V gave up 3 bases and J gave up 4 bases; unmatched junction bases: 17. The CDR3 spells CASSFAGGPNTHYYEQYV. CDR3 nucleotides: TGTGCCAGCAGCTTTGCGGGAGGCCCCAATACGCATTATTACGAGCAGTACGTC.